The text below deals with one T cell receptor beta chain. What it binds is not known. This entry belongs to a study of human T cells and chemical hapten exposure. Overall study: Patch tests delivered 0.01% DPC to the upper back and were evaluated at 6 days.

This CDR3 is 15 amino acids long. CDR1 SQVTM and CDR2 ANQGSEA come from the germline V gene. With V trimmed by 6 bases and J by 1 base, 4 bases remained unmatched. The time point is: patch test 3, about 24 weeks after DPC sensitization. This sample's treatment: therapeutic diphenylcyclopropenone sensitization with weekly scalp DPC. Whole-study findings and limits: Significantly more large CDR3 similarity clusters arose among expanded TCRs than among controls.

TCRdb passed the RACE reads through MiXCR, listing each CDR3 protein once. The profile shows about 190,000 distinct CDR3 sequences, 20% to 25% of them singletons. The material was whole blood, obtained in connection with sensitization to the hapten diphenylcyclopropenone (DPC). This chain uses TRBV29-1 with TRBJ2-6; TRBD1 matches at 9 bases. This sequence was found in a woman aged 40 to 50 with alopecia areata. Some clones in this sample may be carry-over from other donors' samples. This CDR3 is CSVDRGKSGANVLTF. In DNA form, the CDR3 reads TGCAGCGTGGACAGGGGAAAATCTGGGGCCAACGTCCTGACTTTC.